This TCR beta chain was retrieved from a study of blood T cell repertoires in COVID-19. Germline V gene lookup returns CDR1 MNHEY and CDR2 SVGAGI. The junction had 4 bases not matched to a gene; V was cut back by 2 bases and J by 5 bases. CDR3 length equals 15 residues. TCRdb's table, derived via immunoSEQ multiplex PCR, lists solely in-frame clones and lacks some. The sample has approximately 330,000 clones, 80% to 90% seen once; the top ten hold around 9.9%. Sequencing used peripheral blood. The sequence was obtained from a man aged 25-45 years with COVID-19, enrolled during active disease. The rearrangement links TRBV6-5 to TRBJ2-2; 8 bases are a match to TRBD2. CDR3 DNA: TGTGCCAGCAGTTACCGGGAGGGGTGGACCGGGGAGCTGTTTTTT. Its translation is CASSYREGWTGELFF.